A single TCR beta chain is shown here with its context. This CDR3 spans 20 amino acids. Trimming removed 7 bases at V and 0 bases at J, with 29 bases between. Germline V CDR1 and CDR2: MNHEY, SMNVEV (reference sequence). Generated by immunoSEQ multiplex PCR, the TCRdb table keeps only in-frame clones and is missing some. The table lists about 98,000 clones, around 86% of them singletons. The sample is drawn from a study of graft-versus-host responses after intestinal transplantation. As for the study in general: Transplantation in recipients was multivisceral, liver-intestinal, or isolated intestinal.

Material: PBMCs, obtained 255 days after intestinal transplant. The sequence derives from a human patient who received an intestinal transplant, so some T cells may come from the graft donor. This sequence joins TRBV27 and TRBJ2-3; D is ambiguous. The CDR3 DNA sequence: TGTGCCAGCAAGCTGCGTACAACCTCCTATCGACTTCTTAGCACAGATACGCAGTATTTT. The encoded protein is CASKLRTTSYRLLSTDTQYF.